These T cell receptor beta chains were read from a single sample in a study of cytomegalovirus exposure and HLA in healthy donors. Clones were read by immunoSEQ multiplex PCR, and TCRdb kept only the in-frame ones, dropping some. The sample has under 150,000 clones; nearly 80% are singletons. Sequencing used PBMCs. These receptors were collected from a man aged 40-55 years in good health and CMV-seropositive. Each CDR3 is given with its conserved first and last residue.

>TRBJ1-2|TRBV30
CAWNHLGGRGYTF
>TRBJ2-1|TRBV6-4
CASSGSPGTSDVNEQFF
>TRBJ2-7|TRBV5-1
CASRDGGNSYEQYF
>TRBJ1-2|TRBV6-5
CASRKQANYGYTF
>TRBJ2-7|TRBV28
CASRRTSGSMLYEQYF
>TRBJ1-2|TRBV6-6
CASRRPRDRGNGYTF
>TRBJ2-5|TRBV5-1
CASSLRGGGLGETQYF
>TRBJ2-2|TRBV6-5
CASSGGNTGELFF
>TRBJ2-7|TRBV2
CASSSQNYEQYF
>TRBJ1-2|TRBV10-3
CAISRKKSGQGAGVLGYTF
>TRBJ2-2|TRBV30
CAWKDRGRTGELFF
>TRBJ2-1|TRBV19
CASRISGRTYNEQFF
>TRBJ1-4|TRBV11-2
CASSLDRGSEKLFF
>TRBJ2-7|TRBV6-5
CASRSGTNYEQYF
>TRBJ2-7|TRBV10-3
CAISESSGVAGLYEQYF
>TRBJ2-7|TRBV27
CASSFYLAGGFYEQYF
>TRBJ1-1|TRBV7-9
CASSLGGGPDEAFF
>TRBJ2-2|TRBV4-1
CASSKGGLTGELFF
>TRBJ2-5|TRBV5-6
CASSLRTGGQETQYF
>TRBJ1-2|TRBV6-5
CASSYHPSQVTYGYTF
>TRBJ2-5|TRBV27
CASSTRSETQYF
>TRBJ2-3|TRBV7-3
CASNRGLAGDTQYF
>TRBJ1-2|TRBV27
CASSYLYSRTGNYGYTF
>TRBJ1-2|TRBV28
CASSPRQALHGYTF
>TRBJ2-7|TRBV2
CASSPFDRVTYEQYF
>TRBJ2-4|TRBV29-1
CSVDGDRQGNIQYF
>TRBJ2-3|TRBV9
CASSPLGGRGTDTQYF
>TRBJ2-7|TRBV5-1
CASSPASGDSYEQYF
>TRBJ1-5|TRBV6-5
CASRPTGASGQPQHF
>TRBJ2-2|TRBV2
CASSEALAGSTGELFF
>TRBJ1-1|TRBV6-5
CASSYADSPNTEAFF
>TRBJ2-1|TRBV28
CASSSTGTSASEQFF
>TRBJ2-3|TRBV7-3
CASSLKGRVDTQYF
>TRBJ2-7|TRBV25-1
CASSDQLAPTGYEQYF
>TRBJ1-1|TRBV6-6
CASSYSIGGLNTEAFF
>TRBJ2-1|TRBV7-9
CASSIDSRSYNEQFF
>TRBJ1-4|TRBV19
CASSNRGQANEKLFF
>TRBJ2-7|TRBV5-1
CASSFVPAGGYEQYF
>TRBJ2-7|TRBV11-2
CASSLDRGQGGQYF
>TRBJ1-1|TRBV14
CASSQGPGRAPEAFF
>TRBJ1-1|TRBV19
CASSPAAAGTNTEAFF
>TRBJ2-3|TRBV30
CARGGGGSGTDTQYF
>TRBJ2-7|TRBV2
CASSRGQGMFYEQYF
>TRBJ1-2|TRBV7-2
CASSLLRGQDLNYGYTF
>TRBJ2-1|TRBV28
CASTLLRSSYNEQFF
>TRBJ1-2|TRBV5-1
CASSTWTGSYGYTF
>TRBJ2-7|TRBV7-2
CASSLTGQGIYEQYF
>TRBJ1-2|TRBV4-2
CASSQDLERGYTF
>TRBJ2-3|TRBV6-1
CASRTSGSTDTQYF
>TRBJ2-3|TRBV13
CASSLVGGTDTQYF
>TRBJ2-5|TRBV7-8
CASSLARIGETQYF
>TRBJ2-5|TRBV7-2
CASSLGLQGGETQYF
>TRBJ2-7|TRBV28
CARPTRGYEQYF